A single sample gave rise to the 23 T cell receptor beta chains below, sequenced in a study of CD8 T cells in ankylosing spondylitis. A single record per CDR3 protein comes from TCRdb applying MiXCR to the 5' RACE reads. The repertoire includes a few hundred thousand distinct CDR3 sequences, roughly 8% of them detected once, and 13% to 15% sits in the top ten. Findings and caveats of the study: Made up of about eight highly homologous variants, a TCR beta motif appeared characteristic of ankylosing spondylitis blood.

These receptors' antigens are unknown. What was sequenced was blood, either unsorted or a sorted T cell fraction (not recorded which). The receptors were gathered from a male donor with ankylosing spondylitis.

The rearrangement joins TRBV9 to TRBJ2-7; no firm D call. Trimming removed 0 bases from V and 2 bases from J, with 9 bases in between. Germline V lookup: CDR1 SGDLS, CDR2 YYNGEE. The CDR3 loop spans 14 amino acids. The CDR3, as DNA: TGTGCCAGCAGCGTAGAACACTCAGCCTACGAGCAGTACTTC. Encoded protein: CASSVEHSAYEQYF.

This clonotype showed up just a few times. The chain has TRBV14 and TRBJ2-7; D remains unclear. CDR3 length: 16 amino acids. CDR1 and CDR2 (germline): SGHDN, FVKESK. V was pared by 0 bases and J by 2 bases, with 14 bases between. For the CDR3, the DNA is TGTGCCAGCAGCCAAGATCCGCGCTGGCAGACCTACGAGCAGTACTTC. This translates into CASSQDPRWQTYEQYF.

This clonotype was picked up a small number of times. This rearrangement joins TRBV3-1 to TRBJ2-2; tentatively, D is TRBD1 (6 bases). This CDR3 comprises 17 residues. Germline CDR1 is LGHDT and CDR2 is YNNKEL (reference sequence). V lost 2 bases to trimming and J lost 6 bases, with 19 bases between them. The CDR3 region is CASSQSRTAILSGELFF. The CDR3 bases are TGTGCCAGCAGCCAATCTCGGACAGCTATTCTCTCCGGGGAGCTGTTTTTT.

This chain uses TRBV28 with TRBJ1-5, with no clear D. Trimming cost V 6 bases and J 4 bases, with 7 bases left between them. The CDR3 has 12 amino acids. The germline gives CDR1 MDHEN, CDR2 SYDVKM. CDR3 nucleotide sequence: TGTGCCAGCAGACAGAGTAATCAGCCCCAGCATTTT. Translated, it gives CASRQSNQPQHF.

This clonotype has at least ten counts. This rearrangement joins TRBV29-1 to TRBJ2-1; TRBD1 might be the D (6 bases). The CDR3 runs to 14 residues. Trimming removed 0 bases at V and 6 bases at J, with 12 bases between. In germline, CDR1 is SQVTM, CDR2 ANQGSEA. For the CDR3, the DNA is TGCAGCGTTGAAGAAGGGCAGGGGATCAATGAGCAGTTCTTC. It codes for CSVEEGQGINEQFF.

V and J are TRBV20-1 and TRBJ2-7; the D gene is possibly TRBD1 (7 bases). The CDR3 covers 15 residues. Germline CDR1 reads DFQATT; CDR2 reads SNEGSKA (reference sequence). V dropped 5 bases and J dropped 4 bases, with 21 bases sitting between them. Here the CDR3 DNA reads TGCAGTGCTGGGGCGGAGTTCAGGGGGAGGTACGAGCAGTACTTC. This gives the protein CSAGAEFRGRYEQYF.

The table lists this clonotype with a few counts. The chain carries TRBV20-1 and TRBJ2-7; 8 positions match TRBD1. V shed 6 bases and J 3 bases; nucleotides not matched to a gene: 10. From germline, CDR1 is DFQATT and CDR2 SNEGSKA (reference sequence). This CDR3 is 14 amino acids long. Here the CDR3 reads CSAATGDILYEQYF. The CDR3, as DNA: TGCAGTGCAGCGACAGGGGACATTCTCTACGAGCAGTACTTC.

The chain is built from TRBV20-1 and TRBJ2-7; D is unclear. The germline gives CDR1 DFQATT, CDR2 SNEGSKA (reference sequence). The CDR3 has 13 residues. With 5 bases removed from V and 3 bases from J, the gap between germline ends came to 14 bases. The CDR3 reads CSASPRTGYEQYF. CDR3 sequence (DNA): TGCAGTGCTTCCCCGAGGACCGGCTACGAGCAGTACTTC.

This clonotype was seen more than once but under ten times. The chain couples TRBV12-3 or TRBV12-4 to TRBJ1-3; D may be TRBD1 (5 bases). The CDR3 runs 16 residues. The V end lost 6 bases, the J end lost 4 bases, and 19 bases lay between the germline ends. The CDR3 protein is CASSHSGGFEGNTIYF. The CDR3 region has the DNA TGTGCCAGCAGCCATAGCGGGGGGTTTGAGGGAAACACCATATATTTT.

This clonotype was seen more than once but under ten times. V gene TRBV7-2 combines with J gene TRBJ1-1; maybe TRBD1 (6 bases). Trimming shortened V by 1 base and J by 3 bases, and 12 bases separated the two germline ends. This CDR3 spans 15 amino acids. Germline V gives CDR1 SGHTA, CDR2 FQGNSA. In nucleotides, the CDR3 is TGTGCCAGCAGCTTAGTGGGGGGCCGCGACACTGAAGCTTTCTTT. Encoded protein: CASSLVGGRDTEAFF.

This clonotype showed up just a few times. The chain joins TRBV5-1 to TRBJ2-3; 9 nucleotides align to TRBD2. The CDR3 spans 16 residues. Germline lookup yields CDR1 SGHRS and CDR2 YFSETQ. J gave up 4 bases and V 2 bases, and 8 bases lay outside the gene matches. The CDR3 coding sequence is TGCGCCAGCAGCTTCGCACCTAGCGGGATACCAGATACGCAGTATTTT. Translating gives CASSFAPSGIPDTQYF.

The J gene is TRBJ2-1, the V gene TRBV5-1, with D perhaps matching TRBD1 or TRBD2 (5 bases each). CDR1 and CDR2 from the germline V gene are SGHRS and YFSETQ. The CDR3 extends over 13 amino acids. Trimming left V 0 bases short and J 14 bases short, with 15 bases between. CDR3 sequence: CASSLEVGPGKFF. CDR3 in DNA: TGCGCCAGCAGCTTGGAAGTGGGACCGGGAAAGTTCTTC.

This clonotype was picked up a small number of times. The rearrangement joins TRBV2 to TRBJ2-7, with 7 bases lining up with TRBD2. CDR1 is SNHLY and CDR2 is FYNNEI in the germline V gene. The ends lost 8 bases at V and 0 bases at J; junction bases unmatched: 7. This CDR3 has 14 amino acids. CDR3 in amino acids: CASGAGLISYEQYF. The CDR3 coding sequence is TGTGCCAGCGGAGCGGGACTCATCTCCTACGAGCAGTACTTC.

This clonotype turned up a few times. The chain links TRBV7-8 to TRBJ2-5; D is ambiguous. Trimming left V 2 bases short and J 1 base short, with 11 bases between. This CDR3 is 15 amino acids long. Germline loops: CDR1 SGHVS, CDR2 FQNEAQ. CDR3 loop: CASSLRQILQETQYF. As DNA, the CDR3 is TGTGCCAGCAGCTTACGGCAGATTCTCCAAGAGACCCAGTACTTC.

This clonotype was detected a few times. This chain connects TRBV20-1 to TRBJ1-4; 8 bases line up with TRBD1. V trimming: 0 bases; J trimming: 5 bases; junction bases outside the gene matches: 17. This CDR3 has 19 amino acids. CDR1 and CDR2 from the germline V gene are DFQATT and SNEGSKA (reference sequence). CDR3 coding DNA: TGCAGTGCTAGAGATTACAGGGGGATACTTTCCGGAATGAATGAAAAACTGTTTTTT. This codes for CSARDYRGILSGMNEKLFF.

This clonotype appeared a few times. CDR3 residues: CASVLGTEAQPQHF. As DNA, the CDR3 is TGTGCCAGCGTATTAGGGACAGAGGCACAGCCCCAGCATTTT. The chain carries TRBV6-1 and TRBJ1-5; 7 bases fit TRBD1. CDR3 size: 14 residues. Germline CDR1 is MNHNS and CDR2 is SASEGT. Losses at the gene ends were 8 bases for V and 7 bases for J; bases not matched to a gene: 11.

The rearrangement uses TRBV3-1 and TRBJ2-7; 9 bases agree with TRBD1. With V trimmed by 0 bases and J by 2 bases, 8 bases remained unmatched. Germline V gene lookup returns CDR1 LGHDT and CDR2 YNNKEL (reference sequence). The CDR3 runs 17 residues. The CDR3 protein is CASSQETPGQGPYEQYF. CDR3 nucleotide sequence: TGTGCCAGCAGCCAAGAAACCCCGGGACAGGGACCCTACGAGCAGTACTTC.

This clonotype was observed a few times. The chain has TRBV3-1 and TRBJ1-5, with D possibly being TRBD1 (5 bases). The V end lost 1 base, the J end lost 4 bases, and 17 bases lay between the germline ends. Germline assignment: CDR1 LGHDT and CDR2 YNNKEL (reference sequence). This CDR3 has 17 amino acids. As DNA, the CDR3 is TGTGCCAGCAGCCAAGGGGTTCAGGGAGGGGAGAATCAGCCCCAGCATTTT. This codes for CASSQGVQGGENQPQHF.

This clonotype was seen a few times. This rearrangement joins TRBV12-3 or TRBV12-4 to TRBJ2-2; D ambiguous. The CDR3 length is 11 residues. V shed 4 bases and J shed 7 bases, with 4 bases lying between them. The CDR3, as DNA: TGTGCCAGCAGTTGGGGCGGGGAGCTGTTTTTT. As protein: CASSWGGELFF.

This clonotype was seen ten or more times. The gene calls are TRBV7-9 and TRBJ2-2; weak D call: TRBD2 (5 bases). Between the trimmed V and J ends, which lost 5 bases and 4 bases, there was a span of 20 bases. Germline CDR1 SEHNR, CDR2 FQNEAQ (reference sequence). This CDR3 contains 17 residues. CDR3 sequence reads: CASSQVISSGSTGELFF. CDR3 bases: TGTGCCAGCAGCCAAGTAATATCATCGGGGTCCACCGGGGAGCTGTTTTTT.

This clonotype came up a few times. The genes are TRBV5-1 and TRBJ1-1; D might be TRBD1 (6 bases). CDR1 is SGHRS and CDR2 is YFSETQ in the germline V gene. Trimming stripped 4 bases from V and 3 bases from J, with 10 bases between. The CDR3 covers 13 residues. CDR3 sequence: CASSAQGYTEAFF. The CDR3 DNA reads TGCGCCAGCAGCGCACAGGGTTACACTGAAGCTTTCTTT. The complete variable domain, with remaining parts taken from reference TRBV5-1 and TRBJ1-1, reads KAGVTQTPRYLIKTRGQQVTLSCSPISGHRSVSWYQQTPGQGLQFLFEYFSETQRNKGNFPGRFSGRQFSNSRSEMNVSTLELGDSALYLCASSAQGYTEAFFGQGTRLTVV.

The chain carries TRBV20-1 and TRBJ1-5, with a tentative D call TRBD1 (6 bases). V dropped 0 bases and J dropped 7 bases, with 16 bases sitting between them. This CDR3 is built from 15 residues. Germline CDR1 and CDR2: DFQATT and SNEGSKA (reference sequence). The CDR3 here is CSAREGIAGDQPQHF. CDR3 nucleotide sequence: TGCAGTGCTAGAGAAGGAATAGCAGGGGACCAGCCCCAGCATTTT.

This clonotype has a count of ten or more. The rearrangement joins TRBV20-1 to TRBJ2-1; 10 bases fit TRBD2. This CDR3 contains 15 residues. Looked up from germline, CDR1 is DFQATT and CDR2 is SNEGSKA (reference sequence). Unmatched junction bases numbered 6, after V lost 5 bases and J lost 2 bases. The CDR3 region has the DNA TGCAGTGCTCGGACTAGCGGCCTTACCTACAATGAGCAGTTCTTC. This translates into CSARTSGLTYNEQFF.